This T cell receptor beta chain was recorded in a study of blood T cell repertoires in COVID-19. Study as a whole: Samples came from the United States, Italy and Spain, spanning acute and convalescent COVID-19. T cells, B-cell-depleted T cells, or PBMCs provided the cDNA or gDNA that served as material.

The CDR3 spans 13 residues. Germline V lookup: CDR1 PRHDT, CDR2 FYEKMQ (reference sequence). J gave up 10 bases and V 5 bases, and 9 bases lay outside the gene matches. This clone has only one observation. Study processing details: Reference gene primer amplification in the assay estimated nucleated cell counts. The method was immunoSEQ multiplex PCR; TCRdb's version includes in-frame clones alone and lacks a portion of them. The DNA gave D and trimming, while V, J and clone size come from that table. The profile covers more than 200,000 clones, with 85% to 90% appearing a single time and roughly 10% taken by the ten largest.

The chain couples TRBV13 to TRBJ1-1; TRBD1 matches 8 bases. Sequences were obtained from peripheral blood. The TCR sequence derives from a woman aged 45-65 years with COVID-19, enrolled during active disease. The CDR3 sequence: CASSPPDRVVAFF. CDR3 DNA: TGTGCCAGCAGCCCACCGGACAGGGTTGTAGCTTTCTTT.